This T cell receptor beta chain originates from a study of blood T cell repertoires in COVID-19. Study context: T cells, B-cell-depleted T cells, or PBMCs provided the cDNA or gDNA that served as material.

The germline CDR1 and CDR2 sequences are LNHDA and SQIVND (reference sequence). V gave up 5 bases and J gave up 5 bases, with 13 bases separating them. The CDR3 has 14 amino acids. Method: immunoSEQ multiplex PCR; TCRdb's copy keeps in-frame clones and lacks some. The sample has approximately 140,000 clones, roughly 83% seen once. This clonotype originated in a middle-aged man with acute COVID-19. The genes are TRBV19 and TRBJ2-1; D may be TRBD2 (5 bases). The sequencing input was PBMCs or T cells enriched from blood (not recorded which). CDR3 coding DNA: TGTGCCAGTAGTGTCAGCGGACCAAACAATGAGCAGTTCTTC. Translated, it gives CASSVSGPNNEQFF. Full variable domain (missing parts from reference TRBV19 and TRBJ2-1): DGGITQSPKYLFRKEGQNVTLSCEQNLNHDAMYWYRQDPGQGLRLIYYSQIVNDFQKGDIAEGYSVSREKKESFPLTVTSAQKNPTAFYLCASSVSGPNNEQFFGPGTRLTVL.